This entry lists 32 T cell receptor beta chains sequenced from one sample in a study of blood T cell repertoires in COVID-19 (dated by TCRdb to the early 2020s). To prepare the library, the immunoSEQ multiplex PCR assay was applied. TCRdb retrieved this table from immuneACCESS and kept in-frame rearrangements only. Not all clones are present; in checked studies, unresolved V genes account for under half, and no reason is known for the remainder. The sample yields nearly 200,000 clones; about 88% were counted once. The ten largest clones take up around 6.6% of the sample. Sequencing used peripheral blood. Source of these receptors: a woman in her thirties or forties who had recovered from COVID-19.

The chain employs TRBV19 and TRBJ1-3, with D tentatively TRBD1 (5 bases). CDR1 and CDR2 from the germline V gene are LNHDA and SQIVND (reference sequence). This CDR3 has 15 amino acids. Between the trimmed V and J ends, which lost 1 base and 0 bases, there was a span of 7 bases. For the CDR3, the DNA is TGTGCCAGTAGTATAGGACAGCTCTCTGGAAACACCATATATTTT. It yields the protein CASSIGQLSGNTIYF. The full variable domain, completed using reference TRBV19 and TRBJ1-3, is DGGITQSPKYLFRKEGQNVTLSCEQNLNHDAMYWYRQDPGQGLRLIYYSQIVNDFQKGDIAEGYSVSREKKESFPLTVTSAQKNPTAFYLCASSIGQLSGNTIYFGEGSWLTVV.

This rearrangement joins TRBV11-2 to TRBJ2-7; 8 bases agree with TRBD1. Germline values: CDR1 SGHAT, CDR2 FQNNGV. The V gene end was trimmed by 1 base and the J gene end by 4 bases; junction bases not matched to a gene: 6. The CDR3 has 15 amino acids. CDR3 sequence reads: CASSLVTGGGYEQYF. The CDR3 DNA reads as TGTGCCAGCAGCTTAGTTACAGGGGGAGGTTACGAGCAGTACTTC.

CDR3 DNA sequence: TGTGCCAGCAGCTTCACCCTAAGCTCTTCACCCCTCCACTTT. Protein sequence: CASSFTLSSSPLHF. The gene calls are TRBV5-8 and TRBJ1-6, with D unresolved. The CDR3 runs 14 residues. V lost 2 bases and J lost 9, with 12 bases in between. CDR1 and CDR2 (germline): SGHTS, YDEGEE.

This clone was counted once. The genes are TRBV6-6 and TRBJ1-1; TRBD1 is a possible D gene (6 bases). The CDR3 has 13 amino acids. V was pared by 6 bases and J by 4 bases, with 12 bases between. The germline V gene encodes CDR1 MNHNY and CDR2 SVGAGI (reference sequence). The CDR3 DNA follows: TGTGCCAGCAGCCCAACAGGGAGCACTGAAGCTTTCTTT. This translates into CASSPTGSTEAFF.

The V and J genes are TRBV28 and TRBJ2-7; tentative D call: TRBD1 (6 bases). The length of the CDR3 is 13 residues. V lost 6 bases and J 3 bases, leaving 12 bases between the germline ends. The germline V gene encodes CDR1 MDHEN and CDR2 SYDVKM. CDR3 sequence reads: CASRAGQSYEQYF. The CDR3 coding sequence is TGTGCCAGCAGAGCCGGACAGAGCTACGAGCAGTACTTC.

The rearrangement uses TRBV6-5 and TRBJ2-5, with unresolved D. The CDR3 has 15 residues. Germline V gene sequence: CDR1 MNHEY, CDR2 SVGAGI. The V gene lost 2 bases and the J gene lost 5 bases, with 15 bases spanning the gap. The CDR3 DNA is TGTGCCAGCAGTTACGACCGGAGATTTTCGGAGACCCAGTACTTC. As protein: CASSYDRRFSETQYF.

This clone was counted a single time. The chain uses TRBV5-4 and TRBJ2-7; the match to TRBD1 covers 9 bases. J lost 5 bases, V lost 4 bases, and 10 bases had no gene match. CDR1 and CDR2 (germline): SGHNT, YYREEE (reference sequence). CDR3 size: 15 residues. The CDR3 DNA reads as TGTGCCAGCAGCATACAGGGGGCATCCGGGAACGAGCAGTACTTC. Translated: CASSIQGASGNEQYF. The whole variable domain, filled in from reference TRBV5-4 and TRBJ2-7, reads ETGVTQSPTHLIKTRGQQVTLRCSSQSGHNTVSWYQQALGQGPQFIFQYYREEENGRGNFPPRFSGLQFPNYSSELNVNALELDDSALYLCASSIQGASGNEQYFGPGTRLTVT.

The V gene is TRBV6-5, the J gene TRBJ2-5, with TRBD1 matching over 10 bases. The CDR3 extends over 14 amino acids. V dropped 2 bases and J dropped 3; count of bases not matched to a gene: 0. The germline V gene has CDR1 MNHEY and CDR2 SVGAGI. The CDR3 reads CASSYGTGEETQYF. In DNA, the CDR3 is TGTGCCAGCAGTTACGGGACAGGGGAAGAGACCCAGTACTTC.

The V call is TRBV6-6, the J call TRBJ2-3; D is uncertain. The CDR3 sequence is 14 residues long. Per germline, CDR1 MNHNY and CDR2 SVGAGI (reference sequence). V lost 0 bases and J 0 bases, leaving 4 bases between the germline ends. In nucleotides, the CDR3 is TGTGCCAGCAGTTACTCCAGGAGCACAGATACGCAGTATTTT. Translating it yields CASSYSRSTDTQYF.

This chain joins TRBV7-9 and TRBJ2-7, with a tentative D call TRBD1 (6 bases). The CDR3 covers 14 residues. V was pared by 6 bases and J by 2 bases, with 14 bases between. Germline V lookup: CDR1 SEHNR, CDR2 FQNEAQ (reference sequence). CDR3 coding DNA: TGTGCCAGCAGTTGGGGGCTAAACCCCTACGAGCAGTACTTC. Protein product: CASSWGLNPYEQYF.

The chain has TRBV6-5 and TRBJ2-2, with 8 nucleotides matching TRBD1. Germline V gene lookup returns CDR1 MNHEY and CDR2 SVGAGI. V gave up 6 bases and J gave up 1 base; unmatched junction bases: 4. This CDR3 has 15 amino acids. CDR3 in DNA: TGTGCCAGCAGAAGGGACAGGAGGAACACCGGGGAGCTGTTTTTT. Its translation is CASRRDRRNTGELFF.

This rearrangement joins TRBV11-3 to TRBJ2-2, with TRBD2 matching over 9 bases. Germline V gene sequence: CDR1 SGHNT, CDR2 YENEEA. The CDR3 contains 18 residues. The junction had 13 bases not matched to a gene; V was cut back by 4 bases and J by 4 bases. The CDR3 bases are TGTGCCAGCAGCTCGCGGGGGGGAGGGCCTTCGGGCACCGGGGAGCTGTTTTTT. It specifies CASSSRGGGPSGTGELFF.

CDR3 sequence reads: CASSVRDNSPLHF. The CDR3 DNA is TGTGCCAGCAGCGTGCGAGATAATTCACCCCTCCACTTT. V and J are TRBV9 and TRBJ1-6; the D is unclear. This CDR3 contains 13 residues. From germline, CDR1 is SGDLS and CDR2 YYNGEE. V lost 2 bases to trimming and J lost 5 bases, with 5 bases between them.

This sequence joins TRBV19 and TRBJ1-1; 10 bases line up with TRBD1. The CDR3 runs to 14 residues. From germline, CDR1 is LNHDA and CDR2 SQIVND (reference sequence). After removal of 4 bases from V and 8 bases from J, the junction contained 7 bases not matched to a gene. CDR3 loop: CASSKPGQGTEAFF. In DNA, the CDR3 is TGTGCCAGTAGTAAACCGGGACAGGGGACAGAAGCTTTCTTT.

The chain employs TRBV25-1 and TRBJ1-2; unclear D gene. This CDR3 has 14 residues. CDR1 MGHDK and CDR2 SYGVNS come from the germline V gene. Trimming removed 1 base from V and 4 bases from J, with 10 bases in between. In nucleotides, the CDR3 is TGTGCCAGCAGTGAATTCAACAGTGGCTATGGCTACACCTTC. It is translated as CASSEFNSGYGYTF.

CDR3 region: CASSQADKAFF. DNA of the CDR3: TGTGCCAGCAGCCAAGCAGACAAAGCTTTCTTT. The J gene is TRBJ1-1, the V gene TRBV14; D is undetermined. This CDR3 is built from 11 residues. Germline values: CDR1 SGHDN, CDR2 FVKESK. V was clipped by 1 base and J by 9 bases, with 6 bases between them.

V usage is TRBV29-1 and J usage is TRBJ2-1, with 8 bases aligning to TRBD1. Unmatched junction bases numbered 11, after V lost 3 bases and J lost 4 bases. Germline CDR1 SQVTM, CDR2 ANQGSEA. This CDR3 is 16 amino acids long. The CDR3 nucleotides read TGCAGCGTTGAGGCAGGGGGCGGGGTAGGGTACAATGAGCAGTTCTTC. Residues: CSVEAGGGVGYNEQFF.

The rearrangement links TRBV9 to TRBJ2-5; the match to TRBD2 covers 8 bases. Germline assignment: CDR1 SGDLS and CDR2 YYNGEE. The trim removed 3 bases at V and 4 bases at J, leaving 11 bases unmatched. The CDR3 is made up of 16 amino acids. The CDR3 DNA sequence: TGTGCCAGCAGCGCCAGGACCCTAGCGGGCCCAGAGACCCAGTACTTC. This sequence encodes CASSARTLAGPETQYF.

The chain carries TRBV6-5 and TRBJ1-4; perhaps TRBD1 as D (6 bases). The CDR3 is made up of 14 amino acids. V was cut by 8 bases and J by 1 base, with 11 bases left in between. The germline V gene encodes CDR1 MNHEY and CDR2 SVGAGI. CDR3: CASHRDRTNEKLFF. In DNA, the CDR3 is TGTGCCAGCCACAGGGACCGAACTAATGAAAAACTGTTTTTT.

J is TRBJ2-1 and V is TRBV7-3; 10 bases map to TRBD2. The V gene end was trimmed by 4 bases and the J gene end by 5 bases; junction bases not matched to a gene: 2. This CDR3 comprises 14 residues. The germline V gene has CDR1 SGHTA and CDR2 FQGTGA. The CDR3 DNA is TGTGCCAGCAGCTCAGGACTAGCGGACAATGAGCAGTTCTTC. Translated, it gives CASSSGLADNEQFF.

The rearrangement uses TRBV18 and TRBJ2-1, with no clear D. The CDR3 sequence is 15 residues long. Germline CDR1 is KGHSH and CDR2 is LQKENI. The V gene lost 5 bases and the J gene lost 5 bases, with 16 bases spanning the gap. The CDR3 loop is CASSWRRQEDNEQFF. The CDR3 DNA is TGTGCCAGCTCATGGCGACGGCAAGAGGACAATGAGCAGTTCTTC.

CDR3 in amino acids: CASRGQGAGDIQYF. The CDR3 region has the DNA TGTGCCAGCAGGGGACAGGGGGCAGGGGACATTCAGTACTTC. The chain is built from TRBV6-5 and TRBJ2-4; 12 bases are a match to TRBD1. V lost 6 bases to trimming and J lost 8 bases; unmatched junction nucleotides: 5. This CDR3 is built from 14 residues. Looked up from germline, CDR1 is MNHEY and CDR2 is SVGAGI.

This chain uses TRBV30 with TRBJ1-1; a weak D match, TRBD1 (6 bases). CDR1 and CDR2 (germline): GTSNPN, SVGIG (reference sequence). CDR3 length equals 12 residues. Trimming left V 4 bases short and J 7 bases short, with 13 bases between. CDR3 amino acids: CAWTSNRVEAFF. CDR3 nucleotide sequence: TGTGCCTGGACGAGTAACAGGGTTGAAGCTTTCTTT.

V and J are TRBV5-1 and TRBJ2-1; 8 nucleotides align to TRBD2. Losses at the gene ends were 4 bases for V and 0 bases for J; bases not matched to a gene: 6. Germline loops: CDR1 SGHRS, CDR2 YFSETQ. This CDR3 comprises 16 residues. CDR3 residues: CASSLGAGGSYNEQFF. CDR3 sequence (DNA): TGCGCCAGCAGCCTGGGGGCGGGAGGCTCCTACAATGAGCAGTTCTTC.

This sequence joins TRBV3-1 (or the pseudogene TRBV3-2) and TRBJ1-5; 11 nucleotides agree with TRBD1. This CDR3 has 17 residues. Germline V gene data show CDR1 as LGHDT and CDR2 as YNNKEL (reference sequence). J gave up 5 bases and V 1 base, and 7 bases lay outside the gene matches. The CDR3 loop is CASSQVPGQGADQPQHF. As DNA, the CDR3 is TGTGCCAGCAGCCAAGTGCCAGGACAGGGGGCAGATCAGCCCCAGCATTTT.

The chain couples TRBV11-2 to TRBJ2-7; D is unclear. The germline V and J ends were trimmed by 0 bases and 3 bases, with 12 bases remaining between them. The CDR3 has 15 residues. Germline CDR1 reads SGHAT; CDR2 reads FQNNGV. The CDR3 nucleotides are TGTGCCAGCAGCTTAGATAGAGTAAGAGGCTACGAGCAGTACTTC. Translating it yields CASSLDRVRGYEQYF.

This rearrangement joins TRBV7-8 to TRBJ2-7; the D gene is possibly TRBD2 (6 bases). V shed 5 bases and J shed 0 bases, with 14 bases lying between them. Germline assignment: CDR1 SGHVS and CDR2 FQNEAQ. The CDR3 is 15 amino acids. The CDR3 nucleotides read TGTGCCAGCAGCCGTAGACTAGTCGGCTCCTACGAGCAGTACTTC. Translation: CASSRRLVGSYEQYF.

V is TRBV5-1 and J is TRBJ2-5, with 7 bases fitting TRBD2. CDR1 and CDR2 from the germline V gene are SGHRS and YFSETQ. CDR3 size: 17 residues. V lost 0 bases to trimming and J lost 3 bases; unmatched junction nucleotides: 11. CDR3 coding DNA: TGCGCCAGCAGCTTGGGGGCTAGCGGATATGGGGAAGAGACCCAGTACTTC. Its protein product is CASSLGASGYGEETQYF.

The V gene is TRBV25-1, the J gene TRBJ1-5; D ambiguous. V dropped 5 bases and J dropped 6 bases, with 8 bases sitting between them. The CDR3 length is 12 residues. The germline gives CDR1 MGHDK, CDR2 SYGVNS. The CDR3: CASSSGFQPQHF. CDR3 nucleotide sequence: TGTGCCAGCAGTAGCGGTTTTCAGCCCCAGCATTTT.

J is TRBJ1-1 and V is TRBV2, with D maybe TRBD1 (6 bases). Germline V lookup: CDR1 SNHLY, CDR2 FYNNEI. This CDR3 region has 12 residues. V lost 4 bases and J 6 bases, leaving 9 bases between the germline ends. CDR3 DNA sequence: TGTGCCAGCAGTGGACAGGAGGCTGAAGCTTTCTTT. Its translation: CASSGQEAEAFF. The variable domain in full, with the rest retrieved from reference TRBV2 and TRBJ1-1, is EPEVTQTPSHQVTQMGQEVILRCVPISNHLYFYWYRQILGQKVEFLVSFYNNEISEKSEIFDDQFSVERPDGSNFTLKIRSTKLEDSAMYFCASSGQEAEAFFGQGTRLTVV.

The genes are TRBV28 and TRBJ1-2, with a weak D call TRBD1 (6 bases). V was pared by 6 bases and J by 7 bases, with 21 bases between. The CDR3 runs to 15 residues. Looked up from germline, CDR1 is MDHEN and CDR2 is SYDVKM. The CDR3 sequence: CASRTPRTGFTGYTF. As DNA, the CDR3 is TGTGCCAGCAGAACACCACGCACAGGGTTTACTGGCTACACCTTC.

The chain has TRBV9 and TRBJ1-3; no reliable D call. Germline loops: CDR1 SGDLS, CDR2 YYNGEE. V lost 3 bases to trimming and J lost 0 bases, with 7 bases between them. This CDR3 is 14 amino acids long. Here the CDR3 reads CASSGLSSGNTIYF. The CDR3 nucleotides read TGTGCCAGCAGCGGCCTCAGCTCTGGAAACACCATATATTTT.